The rows below give T cell receptor beta chains drawn from one sample of a study of T cell responses to AZD1222 COVID-19 vaccine. TCRdb's copy holds only in-frame clones and misses some; the assay was immunoSEQ multiplex PCR. The table records 90,000 to 150,000 clones, approximately 90% of them present only once. The specimen comprised peripheral blood, sampled on day 0 of AZD1222 vaccination. Receptors were obtained from an adult in good health. CDR3s include the opening cysteine and the closing phenylalanine or tryptophan. A D gene is named only where the DNA matches it firmly.

j_call d_call v_call cdr3_nt cdr3_aa
TRBJ1-1 TRBD1 TRBV6-5 TGTGCCAGCAGTCGTCAGGGGGCAGGGACTGAAGCTTTCTTT CASSRQGAGTEAFF
TRBJ2-7 TRBD1 TRBV6-2/TRBV6-3 TGTGCCAGCAGCTCCGGGACAGGGGGTCGCTACGAGCAGTACTTC CASSSGTGGRYEQYF
TRBJ2-1 TRBD2 TRBV7-2 TGTGCCAGCAGCCCGCTGGGACTAGCGTACAATGAGCAGTTCTTC CASSPLGLAYNEQFF
TRBJ1-1 - TRBV30 TGTGCCTCCCTGCAGGGCCCTGAAGCTTTCTTT CASLQGPEAFF
TRBJ2-7 - TRBV9 TGTGCCAGCAGCGTAACCGACAGGTCTGGGGGGGAGCAGTACTTC CASSVTDRSGGEQYF
TRBJ2-2 - TRBV18 TGTGCCAGCTCACGAGGCACAGACAGAACCGGGGAGCTGTTTTTT CASSRGTDRTGELFF
TRBJ2-1 - TRBV2 TGTGCCAGCAGTGAAGAACTTAACCAGTTCTTC CASSEELNQFF
TRBJ1-1 - TRBV30 TGTGCCTGGAGTATTTGGGGGAGGGACACTGAAGCTTTCTTT CAWSIWGRDTEAFF
TRBJ1-5 TRBD1 TRBV18 TGTGCCAGCTCACCATCAACAGGGGAAGGTCAGCCCCAGCATTTT CASSPSTGEGQPQHF
TRBJ1-5 TRBD1 TRBV24-1 TGTGCCACCAGTGCCCAGGGGGCGGGACAGCCCCAGCATTTT CATSAQGAGQPQHF